The 18 T cell receptor beta chains listed next were all sequenced from one sample in a study of cytomegalovirus exposure and HLA in healthy donors. A multiplex PCR was run with 60 Vbeta primers and 13 Jbeta primers. The table came from immunoSEQ multiplex PCR; TCRdb's copy has only in-frame clones and leaves some out. Of some 120,000 clones listed, about 78% are singletons. Sequencing input: PBMCs. Receptors were obtained from a woman aged 40 to 50 in good health and CMV-seropositive.

DNA for the CDR3: TGTGCCAGCAGTGCCGACAGGGGGCGGATTTCACCCCTCCACTTT. It translates to CASSADRGRISPLHF. The rearrangement links TRBV2 to TRBJ1-6; 10 bases are shared with TRBD1. Trimming removed 4 bases from V and 9 bases from J; junction bases left unmatched: 6. This CDR3 has 15 amino acids. In germline, CDR1 is SNHLY, CDR2 FYNNEI.

The V and J genes are TRBV10-3 and TRBJ2-7, with unresolved D. Trimming removed 0 bases at V and 6 bases at J, with 6 bases between. Germline V lookup: CDR1 ENHRY, CDR2 SYGVKD. CDR3 length equals 12 residues. CDR3 coding DNA: TGTGCCATCAGTGAGTCGAGGAGCGAGCAGTACTTC. Protein sequence: CAISESRSEQYF.

The chain has TRBV6-5 and TRBJ1-5, with D possibly being TRBD1 (6 bases). The CDR3 spans 12 residues. Germline CDR1 and CDR2: MNHEY and SVGAGI. V gave up 5 bases and J gave up 6 bases, with 8 bases separating them. In DNA form, the CDR3 reads TGTGCCAGCAGTACAGGGCCTCAGCCCCAGCATTTT. Amino acid sequence: CASSTGPQPQHF.

V usage is TRBV6-5 and J usage is TRBJ1-2; TRBD1 matches 8 bases. V shed 5 bases, J shed 7 bases, and the junction held 12 bases outside the gene matches. The CDR3 covers 15 residues. Germline CDR1 is MNHEY and CDR2 is SVGAGI. CDR3 protein: CASSTRGTGLPGYTF. CDR3 bases: TGTGCCAGCAGTACCCGGGGGACAGGTCTGCCTGGCTACACCTTC.

The rearrangement links TRBV19 to TRBJ2-3, with TRBD2 matching over 8 bases. Germline CDR1 is LNHDA and CDR2 is SQIVND (reference sequence). V lost 4 bases, J lost 2 bases, and 11 bases stayed unmatched. The CDR3 consists of 17 residues. In nucleotides, the CDR3 is TGTGCCAGTAGTACACGCCTGACTAGCGCCTACACAGATACGCAGTATTTT. Protein sequence: CASSTRLTSAYTDTQYF.

The chain carries TRBV5-1 and TRBJ2-3, with TRBD2 identical over 9 bases. Unmatched junction bases numbered 11, after V lost 4 bases and J lost 5 bases. This CDR3 has 16 amino acids. Germline V gene lookup returns CDR1 SGHRS and CDR2 YFSETQ. Written as DNA, the CDR3 is TGCGCCAGCAGCAACCGGCGGGGGGGCGGTGGAGATACGCAGTATTTT. Its protein is CASSNRRGGGGDTQYF.

The rearrangement joins TRBV6-1 to TRBJ2-7; 14 nucleotides line up with TRBD2. The CDR3 contains 16 residues. Germline loops: CDR1 MNHNS, CDR2 SASEGT. V lost 4 bases to trimming and J lost 3 bases; unmatched junction nucleotides: 5. The CDR3 is CASSGLAGGLNYEQYF. For the CDR3, the DNA is TGTGCCAGCAGTGGACTAGCGGGGGGGCTTAACTACGAGCAGTACTTC.

The chain employs TRBV5-4 and TRBJ1-5; D gene uncertain. Germline CDR1 is SGHNT and CDR2 is YYREEE (reference sequence). With 3 bases removed from V and 5 bases from J, the gap between germline ends came to 18 bases. The CDR3 has 16 amino acids. CDR3 protein: CASSSGGQALDQPQHF. Written as DNA, the CDR3 is TGTGCCAGCAGCTCCGGTGGGCAGGCACTCGATCAGCCCCAGCATTTT.

The table lists this clone with a count of one. This chain connects TRBV7-2 to TRBJ2-2; 8 positions agree with TRBD2. From germline, CDR1 is SGHTA and CDR2 FQGNSA. V lost 3 bases and J lost 6; bases outside the gene matches: 6. This CDR3 has 15 amino acids. CDR3 amino acids: CASSFGLAGAGELFF. Here the CDR3 DNA reads TGTGCCAGCAGCTTTGGACTAGCCGGGGCCGGGGAGCTGTTTTTT.

The rearrangement links TRBV4-1 to TRBJ1-2, with unresolved D. The V gene lost 0 bases and the J gene lost 4 bases, with 27 bases spanning the gap. The CDR3 length is 20 residues. Germline V CDR1 and CDR2: MGHRA, YSYEKL. CDR3 DNA: TGCGCCAGCAGCCAAGATCGGTCGGGCCAGGTGAAACGAAGCGGCTATGGCTACACCTTC. This translates into CASSQDRSGQVKRSGYGYTF.

This clone was seen just once. This sequence joins TRBV6-5 and TRBJ2-3; 8 nucleotides align to TRBD2. Germline-derived CDR1 and CDR2 are MNHEY and SVGAGI. This CDR3 is built from 16 residues. Trimming cost V 4 bases and J 4 bases; bases outside gene matches: 10. In DNA, the CDR3 is TGTGCCAGCAGTTCCCCGGGGGGGCCGATCGCAGATACGCAGTATTTT. The encoded protein is CASSSPGGPIADTQYF.

V and J are TRBV27 and TRBJ2-1, with TRBD2 matching over 7 bases. After removal of 1 base from V and 8 bases from J, the junction contained 8 bases not matched to a gene. Germline V CDR1 and CDR2: MNHEY, SMNVEV (reference sequence). The CDR3 runs 15 residues. CDR3 sequence (DNA): TGTGCCAGCAGTTTATTATGGCGGGGGAGCGATGAGCAGTTCTTC. It yields the protein CASSLLWRGSDEQFF.

V is TRBV6-1 and J is TRBJ2-5, with a possible D match to TRBD2 (6 bases). Trimming took 1 base from V and 4 from J, leaving 13 bases between them. Germline CDR1 and CDR2: MNHNS and SASEGT. The CDR3 length is 15 residues. The CDR3 is CASSEVTGVGETQYF. For the CDR3, the DNA is TGTGCCAGCAGTGAAGTCACGGGGGTGGGAGAGACCCAGTACTTC.

This clone was seen a single time. The chain employs TRBV19 and TRBJ1-1; TRBD1 might be the D (6 bases). Between the trimmed V and J ends, which lost 9 bases and 4 bases, there was a span of 18 bases. There are 14 residues in the CDR3. Per the germline V gene, CDR1 is LNHDA and CDR2 is SQIVND (reference sequence). DNA of the CDR3: TGTGCCAGCAGGGGTCCCACATTAGGCACTGAAGCTTTCTTT. Translating gives CASRGPTLGTEAFF.

The genes are TRBV6-1 and TRBJ2-7; D perhaps matches TRBD1 (5 bases). V dropped 0 bases and J dropped 3 bases, with 12 bases sitting between them. CDR1 and CDR2 (germline): MNHNS, SASEGT. There are 15 residues in the CDR3. DNA of the CDR3: TGTGCCAGCAGTGAAGCCTCGACAGCCTTCTACGAGCAGTACTTC. Protein sequence: CASSEASTAFYEQYF.

Comments on this clone: Distinct nucleotide sequences in the sample also encode this CDR3. The chain has TRBV15 and TRBJ1-6; TRBD1 might be the D (6 bases). The length of the CDR3 is 15 residues. Germline values: CDR1 LNHNV, CDR2 YYDKDF (reference sequence). V gave up 2 bases and J gave up 4 bases, with 9 bases separating them. CDR3: CATSRQGLYNSPLHF. The CDR3 DNA sequence: TGTGCCACCAGCAGACAGGGGTTGTATAATTCACCCCTCCACTTT.

This clone has a handful of counts. V and J are TRBV5-1 and TRBJ1-6; the match to TRBD1 covers 7 bases. The V gene's germline CDR1 is SGHRS and CDR2 YFSETQ. The length of the CDR3 is 17 residues. The V segment lost 3 bases and the J segment 2 bases; nucleotides outside the gene matches: 8. In DNA form, the CDR3 reads TGCGCCAGCAGCTCATTTTCAGACAGGGCCTATAATTCACCCCTCCACTTT. As protein: CASSSFSDRAYNSPLHF.

This clone has a single count. The chain couples TRBV5-1 to TRBJ2-3; the match to TRBD2 covers 16 bases. This CDR3 is built from 18 residues. Germline loops: CDR1 SGHRS, CDR2 YFSETQ. With 2 bases clipped from V and 4 bases from J, the junction kept 7 bases outside the gene matches. In DNA form, the CDR3 reads TGCGCCAGCAGCTTACTACCGGGACTAGCGGGGGGGCCAGATACGCAGTATTTT. It encodes CASSLLPGLAGGPDTQYF.